This is a list of T cell receptor beta chains from one sample in a study of Ad26.COV2.S vaccination and SARS-CoV-2 variants. Sequenced by immunoSEQ multiplex PCR; TCRdb stores in-frame clones only, minus some. The sample gives roughly 510,000 clones, 70% to 90% of which show up once; 10% to 15% is in the top ten. Sequenced material: peripheral blood, taken in a trial of Ad26.COV2.S vaccine versus placebo. The source of these receptors is a person between 18 and 59 years old who received the Ad26.COV2.S COVID-19 vaccine or a placebo. CDR3s include the opening cysteine and the closing phenylalanine or tryptophan. Each record gives: CDR3 protein, CDR3 DNA, V gene, J gene, D gene, clone size. A D gene is named only where the DNA matches it firmly. Clone size appears in some rows only: once, few, many, or a class for an expanded clone.

CASSLGPSGGPDTQYF,TGCGCCAGCAGCTTGGGACCTAGCGGAGGCCCAGATACGCAGTATTTT,TRBV5-1,TRBJ2-3,TRBD2,once
CASMGHGYEQYF,TGTGCCAGCATGGGGCACGGATACGAGCAGTACTTC,TRBV6-5,TRBJ2-7,.,.
CASSNAGLAGSNEQFF,TGTGCCAGCAGTAATGCGGGACTAGCGGGATCCAATGAGCAGTTCTTC,TRBV6-2/TRBV6-3,TRBJ2-1,TRBD2,.
CASSFTEKLFF,TGTGCCAGCAGTTTTACTGAAAAACTGTTTTTT,TRBV12-3/TRBV12-4,TRBJ1-4,.,once
CASSSRGLAASNTGELFF,TGTGCCAGCAGCTCCCGGGGTTTAGCGGCCTCGAACACCGGGGAGCTGTTTTTT,TRBV7-2,TRBJ2-2,.,.
CASSLRDPTYEQYF,TGCGCCAGCAGCCTCCGGGACCCAACCTACGAGCAGTACTTC,TRBV10-1,TRBJ2-7,.,few
CASSLIRNEQFF,TGTGCCAGCAGCTTGATTCGCAATGAGCAGTTCTTC,TRBV7-6,TRBJ2-1,.,.
CASSTWSGGGYNEQFF,TGTGCCAGCAGTACCTGGTCAGGGGGAGGTTACAATGAGCAGTTCTTC,TRBV27,TRBJ2-1,.,.
CASSLVPDTQYF,TGTGCCAGCAGTTTAGTGCCGGATACGCAGTATTTT,TRBV12-3/TRBV12-4,TRBJ2-3,.,.
CASSPGRLLAQYF,TGTGCCAGCAGTCCTGGACGGCTGCTGGCCCAGTACTTC,TRBV2,TRBJ2-5,.,.
CASSPRGTPRGYTF,TGTGCCAGCAGTCCCAGGGGGACGCCCCGTGGCTACACCTTC,TRBV25-1,TRBJ1-2,TRBD1,.
CASSQVGSDVQYF,TGTGCCAGCAGCCAAGTGGGTAGCGACGTTCAGTACTTC,TRBV14,TRBJ2-4,.,.
CASTLLGGDRSYNEQFF,TGTGCCAGCACTCTCCTAGGGGGGGATCGGTCCTACAATGAGCAGTTCTTC,TRBV27,TRBJ2-1,.,.
CASRGQGFTEAFF,TGTGCCAGCAGGGGACAGGGGTTCACTGAAGCTTTCTTT,TRBV27,TRBJ1-1,TRBD1,.
CASSLLQGNTQYF,TGTGCCAGCAGCTTATTACAGGGGAACACGCAGTATTTT,TRBV5-6,TRBJ2-3,TRBD1,.
CSVEGRQMNTEAFF,TGCAGCGTTGAGGGCAGACAAATGAACACTGAAGCTTTCTTT,TRBV29-1,TRBJ1-1,.,.
CASTSLGTEAFF,TGTGCCAGCACCTCATTGGGCACTGAAGCTTTCTTT,TRBV11-2,TRBJ1-1,.,.
CASSEGGIQYF,TGTGCCAGCAGTGAAGGGGGAATTCAGTACTTC,TRBV25-1,TRBJ2-7,.,.